The rows below give T cell receptor beta chains drawn from one sample of a study of identical twins. TCRdb re-derived calls from the 5' RACE reads in MiXCR, one entry per CDR3 protein. This table holds 690,000 or so distinct CDR3 sequences, 5.5% to 6.5% found once. Sequenced: naive T cells sorted from blood. Receptors were obtained from a man younger than 35 in good health. Both conserved end residues are part of each CDR3. D genes are given only for firm matches.

v_gene	j_gene	d_gene	CDR3aa
TRBV12-3/TRBV12-4	TRBJ1-2	-	CASSSRGQKTYGYTF
TRBV5-1	TRBJ2-1	-	CASGRSEAYNEQFF
TRBV30	TRBJ2-3	TRBD2	CAWELEGGVDTQYF
TRBV20-1	TRBJ2-4	-	CSAPLGGTAKNIQYF
TRBV4-1	TRBJ2-1	TRBD1	CASSQLARDRGGEQFF
TRBV4-2	TRBJ2-1	-	CASSQEGTRFSYNEQFF
TRBV5-1	TRBJ2-5	-	CASSLIQRGTGETQYF
TRBV20-1	TRBJ2-5	TRBD2	CSAREPGLQETQYF
TRBV7-6	TRBJ2-1	-	CASSLDTEGHYNEQFF
TRBV4-1	TRBJ1-2	-	CASRSGGGSKLPYTF
TRBV5-1	TRBJ1-1	-	CASSLGGRIGETEAFF
TRBV5-1	TRBJ2-7	TRBD1	CASSSNLQGSTSYEQYF
TRBV5-1	TRBJ2-1	TRBD2	CASSLGAGGLYNEQFF
TRBV12-3/TRBV12-4	TRBJ2-2	-	CASIGQGNTGELFF
TRBV3-1	TRBJ1-1	-	CASSQVGGEAFF
TRBV7-7	TRBJ2-3	-	CASSPDAQRRGTQYF
TRBV12-3/TRBV12-4	TRBJ1-2	-	CASSPRSFGYTF
TRBV12-3/TRBV12-4	TRBJ2-5	-	CASSWGETQYF
TRBV29-1	TRBJ1-2	-	CSVDLKPGGTF
TRBV20-1	TRBJ2-1	-	CSASPPESSYNEQFF
TRBV29-1	TRBJ1-1	-	CSAYDRRNTEAFF
TRBV10-3	TRBJ2-5	TRBD1	CAISDIQGAYEETQYF
TRBV29-1	TRBJ2-3	-	CSVEGSRSTDTQYF
TRBV5-1	TRBJ2-6	TRBD1	CASRQNTGAGANVLTF
TRBV28	TRBJ1-4	TRBD1	CASSRRQGEKLFF
TRBV27	TRBJ2-1	TRBD2	CASSIIAGDPGEQFF
TRBV7-3	TRBJ2-5	TRBD2	CASSMGTSVAETQYF
TRBV5-1	TRBJ2-2	-	CASRDPNTGELFF
TRBV3-1	TRBJ2-2	-	CASSHRHGYTGELFF
TRBV6-2/TRBV6-3	TRBJ2-7	-	CASSIRQGGYEQYF
TRBV5-1	TRBJ2-7	-	CASSLYPYEQYF
TRBV20-1	TRBJ2-3	-	CSASSAPTDSTDTQYF
TRBV6-1	TRBJ1-2	TRBD1	CASRVGYRGVDYGYTF
TRBV20-1	TRBJ2-6	TRBD2	CSARDPRLAGGSLAANVLTF
TRBV6-6	TRBJ2-7	TRBD1	CASTNRGSYEQYF
TRBV7-9	TRBJ2-5	TRBD1	CASSDHGTAGQETQYF
TRBV20-1	TRBJ2-6	-	CSASQVSGANVLTF
TRBV20-1	TRBJ1-5	TRBD1	CSAPLDDRGNQPQHF
TRBV11-1	TRBJ2-2	TRBD2	CASSLSSGRTGELFF
TRBV7-2	TRBJ2-2	-	CASSLKPGDTGELFF
TRBV27	TRBJ2-3	-	CASTGRASTDTQYF
TRBV20-1	TRBJ2-5	-	CSAAPGQPETQYF
TRBV5-4	TRBJ1-2	TRBD1	CASSWDVTLWGQGLGYGYTF
TRBV5-5	TRBJ2-3	TRBD2	CASSLQTSGAPLDTQYF
TRBV12-3/TRBV12-4	TRBJ2-2	-	CASSLPGEAGELFF
TRBV20-1	TRBJ2-6	TRBD1	CSARDWDRYSGANVLTF
TRBV7-2	TRBJ2-5	-	CASSSTLSEETQYF
TRBV24-1	TRBJ2-3	TRBD1	CATSDRTGPSTDTQYF
TRBV5-1	TRBJ2-3	TRBD1	CASRYGTGASLDTQYF
TRBV5-1	TRBJ2-1	TRBD2	CASSSLRRASGAALYNEQFF
TRBV6-2/TRBV6-3	TRBJ1-5	TRBD1	CASSYPPGTGGFGNQPQHF
TRBV28	TRBJ2-1	-	CALGGPNEQFF
TRBV19	TRBJ2-4	-	CASSIAGLKNIQYF
TRBV7-2	TRBJ2-3	-	CASSPRQLPDTQYF
TRBV18	TRBJ2-1	TRBD2	CASSPTGGPFDEQFF